This passage covers 29 T cell receptor beta chains from one sample sequenced in a study of blood T cell repertoires in COVID-19. Method: immunoSEQ multiplex PCR; TCRdb's copy keeps in-frame clones and lacks some. The sample has hundreds of thousands of clones; roughly 87% are singletons. Sequencing was done on a sample of PBMCs or T cells enriched from blood (not recorded which). The receptor source for this set is a woman aged 25 to 39 who had recovered from COVID-19.

The chain is built from TRBV7-8 and TRBJ2-2; 8 bases fit TRBD2. The length of the CDR3 is 17 residues. The V gene's germline CDR1 is SGHVS and CDR2 FQNEAQ. Unmatched junction bases numbered 12, after V lost 4 bases and J lost 5 bases. The CDR3 here is CASSSPPYGGETGELFF. The CDR3 bases are TGTGCCAGCAGCTCGCCCCCCTACGGGGGGGAAACCGGGGAGCTGTTTTTT.

V gene TRBV27 combines with J gene TRBJ1-1; 9 nucleotides align to TRBD1. V trimming: 3 bases; J trimming: 1 base; junction bases outside the gene matches: 6. CDR3 length: 16 residues. Germline CDR1 reads MNHEY; CDR2 reads SMNVEV (reference sequence). The CDR3 nucleotides are TGTGCCAGCAGTTTTCTGGACAGGGGACCGAACACTGAAGCTTTCTTT. Translating gives CASSFLDRGPNTEAFF.

The chain uses TRBV11-2 and TRBJ1-4; D gene uncertain. The CDR3 is 15 residues long. Trimming pared 2 bases from V and 7 bases from J, leaving 14 bases between. Germline V gives CDR1 SGHAT, CDR2 FQNNGV. The CDR3 loop reads CASSLSAGATEKLFF. The DNA for the CDR3 is TGTGCCAGCAGCTTAAGCGCGGGAGCTACTGAAAAACTGTTTTTT.

This chain connects TRBV6-2 or TRBV6-3 to TRBJ1-2; TRBD1 might be the D (5 bases). The CDR3 runs to 12 residues. The V gene's germline CDR1 is MNHEY and CDR2 SVGEGT. Trimming shortened V by 2 bases and J by 7 bases, and 8 bases separated the two germline ends. CDR3 in amino acids: CASSYRGAGYTF. The CDR3 nucleotides read TGTGCCAGCAGTTACCGTGGGGCTGGCTACACCTTC.

This chain joins TRBV7-6 and TRBJ1-4, with D possibly matching TRBD1 (5 bases). Trimming left V 6 bases short and J 5 bases short, with 10 bases between. CDR1 is SGHVS and CDR2 is FNYEAQ in the germline V gene. There are 13 residues in the CDR3. The CDR3 here is CASRTVLNEKLFF. The CDR3 DNA reads as TGTGCCAGCAGGACAGTCCTAAATGAAAAACTGTTTTTT.

The chain is built from TRBV28 and TRBJ2-5; 7 bases are shared with TRBD2. V shed 2 bases and J 1 base; nucleotides not matched to a gene: 7. The germline CDR1 and CDR2 sequences are MDHEN and SYDVKM. The CDR3 sequence is 16 residues long. CDR3 DNA: TGTGCCAGCAGTTTAAAGGGACTAACGTTCCAAGAGACCCAGTACTTC. It translates to CASSLKGLTFQETQYF.

There are a few counts of this clone. The gene calls are TRBV5-1 and TRBJ2-3; 12 bases are a match to TRBD2. The CDR3 consists of 18 residues. Germline CDR1 reads SGHRS; CDR2 reads YFSETQ. Trimming took 3 bases from V and 4 from J; bases not matched to a gene: 12. CDR3 in amino acids: CASSSRPSGGASSDTQYF. Here the CDR3 DNA reads TGCGCCAGCAGCTCAAGGCCTAGCGGGGGGGCGAGCTCAGATACGCAGTATTTT.

This chain uses TRBV7-2 with TRBJ1-2, with TRBD1 as a possible D gene (6 bases). V was pared by 4 bases and J by 6 bases, with 12 bases between. This CDR3 contains 13 residues. The germline CDR1 and CDR2 sequences are SGHTA and FQGNSA. Written as DNA, the CDR3 is TGTGCCAGCAGCTCCAGACAGGCCCATGGCTACACCTTC. Translation: CASSSRQAHGYTF.

V is TRBV6-5 and J is TRBJ1-2; D unresolved. V was shortened by 2 bases and J by 3 bases, with 7 bases between the two germline ends. Germline V gene sequence: CDR1 MNHEY, CDR2 SVGAGI. The CDR3 loop spans 13 amino acids. The CDR3 loop is CASSYIQDYGYTF. For the CDR3, the DNA is TGTGCCAGCAGTTACATACAAGACTATGGCTACACCTTC.

There are a few counts of this clone. This CDR3 is also generated by other DNA sequences in the sample. The CDR3 sequence is CASSLGQNTEAFF. CDR3 coding DNA: TGTGCCAGCAGCTTGGGACAAAACACTGAAGCTTTCTTT. J is TRBJ1-1 and V is TRBV11-2; possible D gene TRBD1, 6 bases. The ends were cut back, 3 bases at V and 2 bases at J, with 7 bases in the middle. Germline assignment: CDR1 SGHAT and CDR2 FQNNGV. This CDR3 is 13 amino acids long.

The count of this clone is one. The chain joins TRBV9 to TRBJ2-5; 8 bases fit TRBD1. V was pared by 5 bases and J by 0 bases, with 6 bases of the junction left unmatched. The CDR3 contains 15 residues. The germline V gene has CDR1 SGDLS and CDR2 YYNGEE. The chain's CDR3 is CASSDGTGHQETQYF. The DNA of the CDR3 is TGTGCCAGCAGTGATGGGACAGGCCACCAAGAGACCCAGTACTTC.

Comments on this clone: At one end, the junction sequence differs from germline, possibly due to a read error. J is TRBJ2-3 and V is TRBV5-1; possibly TRBD2 for D (5 bases). Germline assignment: CDR1 SGHRS and CDR2 YFSETQ. This CDR3 is built from 17 residues. CDR3 loop: CASTLPSIGGSGDTQYF. The CDR3 region has the DNA TGCGCCAGCACCTTGCCTTCCATAGGAGGATCGGGAGATACGCAGTATTTT.

The chain joins TRBV7-9 to TRBJ1-1; D perhaps matches TRBD1 (5 bases). Germline CDR1 and CDR2: SEHNR and FQNEAQ (reference sequence). This CDR3 is 14 amino acids long. V was pared by 7 bases and J by 4 bases, with 16 bases between. For the CDR3, the DNA is TGTGCCAGCATTCCCTCGGGGGGGTTCACTGAAGCTTTCTTT. This translates into CASIPSGGFTEAFF.

The chain has TRBV6-5 and TRBJ1-1, with a possible D match to TRBD1 (5 bases). Trimming shortened V by 6 bases and J by 2 bases, and 13 bases separated the two germline ends. The CDR3 totals 14 residues. The germline CDR1 and CDR2 sequences are MNHEY and SVGAGI. This CDR3 is CASSLRDSNTEAFF. CDR3 sequence (DNA): TGTGCCAGCAGCCTCCGCGACAGTAACACTGAAGCTTTCTTT.

The chain has TRBV28 and TRBJ1-6, with D uncertain. From germline, CDR1 is MDHEN and CDR2 SYDVKM. This CDR3 has 14 amino acids. V lost 2 bases, J lost 4 bases, and 6 bases lay in between. CDR3 protein: CASSLTEYNSPLHF. The CDR3 region has the DNA TGTGCCAGCAGTTTAACTGAATATAATTCACCCCTCCACTTT.

The chain has TRBV9 and TRBJ1-2; 7 positions agree with TRBD1. Germline CDR1 SGDLS, CDR2 YYNGEE. With V trimmed by 0 bases and J by 3 bases, 2 bases remained unmatched. CDR3 length equals 14 residues. The CDR3 sequence is CASSVAQGHYGYTF. Written as DNA, the CDR3 is TGTGCCAGCAGCGTAGCACAGGGGCACTATGGCTACACCTTC.

The V gene is TRBV9, the J gene TRBJ2-1; possible D gene TRBD2, 5 bases. V was trimmed by 0 bases and J by 9 bases, leaving 13 bases between them. Germline-derived CDR1 and CDR2 are SGDLS and YYNGEE. This CDR3 contains 14 residues. The CDR3 nucleotides read TGTGCCAGCAGCGTAGATCCGCTAGCCGGTGAGCAGTTCTTC. This translates into CASSVDPLAGEQFF.

The chain joins TRBV2 to TRBJ2-5, with a possible D match to TRBD1 (6 bases). This CDR3 is built from 14 residues. Germline V gene lookup returns CDR1 SNHLY and CDR2 FYNNEI. Trimming left V 7 bases short and J 5 bases short, with 17 bases between. The CDR3, as DNA: TGTGCCAGCACCTGGGACACAGCAGGGGAGACCCAGTACTTC. It codes for CASTWDTAGETQYF.

This chain connects TRBV6-5 to TRBJ2-3; perhaps TRBD2 as D (7 bases). The CDR3 consists of 16 residues. V lost 4 bases to trimming and J lost 1 base, with 15 bases between them. CDR1 is MNHEY and CDR2 is SVGAGI in the germline V gene. The CDR3 DNA reads as TGTGCCAGCAGTTCCTCCCGGGGGGCCGGCACAGATACGCAGTATTTT. Residues: CASSSSRGAGTDTQYF.

In its sample, this clone was seen once. This chain uses TRBV9 with TRBJ2-3, with 10 bases that match TRBD1. The J segment lost 5 bases and the V segment lost 4 bases, leaving 10 bases of the junction unmatched. From germline, CDR1 is SGDLS and CDR2 YYNGEE. The CDR3 covers 16 residues. CDR3 region: CASSLRQGAQEDTQYF. In nucleotides, the CDR3 is TGTGCCAGCAGCCTCCGACAGGGGGCGCAAGAAGATACGCAGTATTTT.

Worth noting for this clone: A junction boundary mismatches the germline segment, possibly from a read error. J is TRBJ2-7 and V is TRBV3-1 (or the pseudogene TRBV3-2); 8 bases fit TRBD2. This CDR3 region has 15 residues. Germline-derived CDR1 and CDR2 are LGHDT and YNNKEL (reference sequence). CDR3 bases: TGTGCCAGCAGCCAAGCGGGACTAGGCTCCTCCGAGCAGTACTTC. This codes for CASSQAGLGSSEQYF.

The table lists this clone with a few counts. The rearrangement uses TRBV7-9 and TRBJ1-2, with 7 bases identical to TRBD1. Per the germline V gene, CDR1 is SEHNR and CDR2 is FQNEAQ (reference sequence). V dropped 2 bases and J dropped 5; count of bases not matched to a gene: 8. This CDR3 is built from 15 residues. The CDR3 spells CASSLLGTEGYGYTF. The CDR3 DNA is TGTGCCAGCAGCTTACTCGGGACAGAAGGTTATGGCTACACCTTC. Looking up the rest from reference TRBV7-9 and TRBJ1-2 gives the full variable domain: DTGVSQNPRHKITKRGQNVTFRCDPISEHNRLYWYRQTLGQGPEFLTYFQNEAQLEKSRLLSDRFSAERPKGSFSTLEIQRTEQGDSAMYLCASSLLGTEGYGYTFGSGTRLTVV.

CDR3 nucleotide sequence: TGTGCCAGCAGGCCTCTACAGGAGACTAACTATGGCTACACCTTC. Protein product: CASRPLQETNYGYTF. The chain combines TRBV6-6 with TRBJ1-2; TRBD1 is a possible D gene (5 bases). Per the germline V gene, CDR1 is MNHNY and CDR2 is SVGAGI (reference sequence). V was pared by 6 bases and J by 0 bases, with 14 bases between. The CDR3 extends over 15 amino acids.

V usage is TRBV5-1 and J usage is TRBJ2-3; 10 bases map to TRBD2. Trimming took 2 bases from V and 2 from J; bases not matched to a gene: 8. The CDR3 contains 17 residues. Per germline, CDR1 SGHRS and CDR2 YFSETQ. CDR3: CASSLSSGGHPTDTQYF. DNA of the CDR3: TGCGCCAGCAGCTTATCTAGCGGGGGCCATCCCACAGATACGCAGTATTTT.

The chain is built from TRBV19 and TRBJ1-5; D ambiguous. V lost 3 bases and J lost 0, with 9 bases in between. CDR3 length: 15 residues. Germline CDR1 reads LNHDA; CDR2 reads SQIVND (reference sequence). CDR3 coding DNA: TGTGCCAGTAGTATGGGTCGGGGTAGCAATCAGCCCCAGCATTTT. Residues: CASSMGRGSNQPQHF.

This chain joins TRBV3-1 (or the pseudogene TRBV3-2) and TRBJ2-7, with D uncertain. The CDR3 consists of 12 residues. The germline CDR1 and CDR2 sequences are LGHDT and YNNKEL (reference sequence). V was shortened by 4 bases and J by 6 bases, with 10 bases between the two germline ends. This CDR3 is CASSPGFSEQYF. In DNA form, the CDR3 reads TGTGCCAGCAGCCCAGGATTCTCCGAGCAGTACTTC.

The V and J genes are TRBV18 and TRBJ1-5; TRBD1 is a possible D gene (5 bases). Looked up from germline, CDR1 is KGHSH and CDR2 is LQKENI. The CDR3 has 14 residues. V was trimmed by 6 bases and J by 2 bases, leaving 11 bases between them. The CDR3 loop is CASSKQAGNQPQHF. For the CDR3, the DNA is TGTGCCAGCTCCAAACAGGCAGGCAATCAGCCCCAGCATTTT.

The rearrangement uses TRBV15 and TRBJ2-5, with 7 bases aligning to TRBD1. The CDR3 loop spans 13 amino acids. The V gene's germline CDR1 is LNHNV and CDR2 YYDKDF (reference sequence). Losses at the gene ends were 3 bases for V and 3 bases for J; bases not matched to a gene: 1. CDR3 bases: TGTGCCACCAGCAGTACAGGGGAAGAGACCCAGTACTTC. Protein sequence: CATSSTGEETQYF.

V gene TRBV6-5 combines with J gene TRBJ2-7; TRBD2 might be the D (6 bases). Trimming removed 0 bases at V and 6 bases at J, with 12 bases between. The CDR3 length is 14 residues. Germline V CDR1 and CDR2: MNHEY, SVGAGI. CDR3 loop: CASSYSRGTLEQYF. CDR3 DNA: TGTGCCAGCAGTTACTCCCGGGGGACCCTCGAGCAGTACTTC.